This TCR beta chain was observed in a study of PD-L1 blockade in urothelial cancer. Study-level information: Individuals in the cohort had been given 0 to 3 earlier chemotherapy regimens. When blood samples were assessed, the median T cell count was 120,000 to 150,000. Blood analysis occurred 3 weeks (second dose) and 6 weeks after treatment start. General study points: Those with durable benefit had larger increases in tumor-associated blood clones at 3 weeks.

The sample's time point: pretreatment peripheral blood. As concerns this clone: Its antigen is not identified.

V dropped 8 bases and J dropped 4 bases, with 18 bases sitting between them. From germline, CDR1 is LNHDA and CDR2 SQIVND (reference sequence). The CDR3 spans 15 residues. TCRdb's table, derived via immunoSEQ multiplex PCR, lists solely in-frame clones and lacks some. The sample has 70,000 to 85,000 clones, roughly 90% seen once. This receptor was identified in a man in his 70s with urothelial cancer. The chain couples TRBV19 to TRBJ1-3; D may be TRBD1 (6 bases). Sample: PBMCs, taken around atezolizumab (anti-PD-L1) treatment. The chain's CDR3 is CASDPTGMRGNTIYF. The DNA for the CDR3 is TGTGCCAGTGATCCGACAGGCATGAGGGGAAACACCATATATTTT.